The next 3 T cell receptor beta chains were all read from a single sample in a study of T cells in women clearing cervical HPV infection. The method was immunoSEQ multiplex PCR; TCRdb's version includes in-frame clones alone and lacks a portion of them. The sample holds some 15,000 clones. The sample was blood buffy coat. The receptors here all came from a woman aged 18 to 75 with a cervical HPV16 infection that either progressed to CIN3+ or cleared (not recorded which).

As regards this clone: The sequenced fragment ends 3 residues before the CDR3 boundary, so the rest is inferred from the germline J gene. V is TRBV7-9 and J is TRBJ1-2; D not certain. The CDR3 consists of 15 residues. Per the germline V gene, CDR1 is SEHNR and CDR2 is FQNEAQ (reference sequence). Between the trimmed V and J ends, which lost 1 base and 3 bases, there was a span of 12 bases. CDR3 sequence reads: CASSLEQIAYYGYTF. The sequenced part of the CDR3 DNA is TGTGCCAGCAGCTTAGAACAGATCGCTTACTATGGC.

The covered CDR3 bases are TGCAGTGCTGGACAGGGGCCGGCGAGCAATCAGCCG. This gives the protein CSAGQGPASNQP. The full CDR3 sequence reads CSAGQGPASNQPQYF. The chain recombines TRBV20-1 with TRBJ2-3; 9 bases map to TRBD1. The CDR3 goes on 3 residues after the read ends, and that part is filled in from the germline J gene. In germline, CDR1 is DFQATT, CDR2 SNEGSKA (reference sequence). The CDR3 contains 15 residues.

A remark on this clone: Read coverage stops 3 residues before the CDR3 terminus; the germline J gene supplies the remainder. This chain links TRBV30 with TRBJ2-1; maybe TRBD1 (7 bases). The V and J ends lost 2 bases and 8 bases respectively, with 13 bases between them. CDR1 is GTSNPN and CDR2 is SVGIG in the germline V gene (reference sequence). This CDR3 region has 13 residues. CDR3: CAWSSGGIHEQFF. CDR3 DNA (partial): TGTGCCTGGAGTTCAGGGGGGATCCATGAG.